The entry below gives a single T cell receptor beta chain sequence along with its context. This clonotype showed up just a few times. No cognate antigen has been identified for it. At one end the junction does not follow the germline gene, possibly because of a read error. The sample originates from a study of blood T cells in healthy people across ages (dated by TCRdb to 2014 to 2015). About the study as a whole: Template switching captured roughly one uniquely barcoded TCR beta cDNA molecule per two T cells in model experiments. Four age groups were formed from the donors: young (average approximately 17 years), middle-aged (just under 40), aged (62) and long-lived (more than 75). To track age-related changes in TCR beta repertoire diversity, the study relied on deep sequencing normalized with unique cDNA molecular identifiers. Two additional independent replicas of 1 million unique cDNA reads from the same blood draw were analyzed for two donors (one aged 18 to 30 and one aged 80 or older). To avoid experimental bias, donors of different ages were randomly spread across the sequencing lanes.

The germline V gene supplies CDR1 ENHRY and CDR2 SYGVKD. CDR3 length: 13 amino acids, cysteine to phenylalanine. Kept here is only the CDR3 DNA, which spans 39 bases and is read in frame from base 1. General findings and caveats noted by the study authors: Conclusive comparison of naive and antigen-experienced compartments was prevented by the profiling of bulk unsorted PBMCs. Observed TCR beta diversity per million T cells fell roughly linearly with age, and a significant reduction was already apparent by age about 38. There was a strong correlation between observed TCR beta diversity and the percentage of naive T cells measured by flow cytometry. Estimates of total diversity based on one million sequenced T cells were regarded as lower bounds and as underestimates. The CMV infection status of donors was not known, potentially confounding age-related changes in expanded clonotypes. The long-lived group showed more naive CD4+ T cells, fewer expanded clones and increased TCR diversity than the aged group, suggesting age selection.

Systemically healthy Caucasian individuals from Russia, 35 to 40 in total and aged about 6 to 100 years, were included as donors. Each donor gave ten milliliters of peripheral blood, drawn into EDTA-treated Vacutainer tubes. Ficoll-Paque density-gradient centrifugation was used to isolate PBMCs, with at least 7 million per sample. Trizol reagent was used to extract total RNA from PBMCs, with at least 5 micrograms per sample. For every donor, an aliquot of PBMCs went through flow cytometry to measure the percentages of naive CD45RAhigh/CD27high T cells. Library construction relied on 5' RACE. TCRdb shows the sequencer as Illumina HiSeq 2500. A second PCR of roughly 7 to 11 cycles was performed with a sample-barcoded 5' primer and a J-beta primer mix. A template-switch 5' adaptor carrying 12 random nucleotides introduced a unique molecular identifier onto each TCR beta cDNA molecule. Each sample yielded at least 2.5 million CDR3-containing paired-end reads. All of the RNA was converted into first-strand cDNA using the Mint cDNA synthesis kit, with a TRBC-specific oligonucleotide serving as the primer. Following uracil-DNA glycosylase treatment, all cDNA underwent a first 18-cycle PCR with the universal primers M1SS and BC2_uni_R. For the original study's pipeline: For normalization, 1 million high-quality reads were randomly selected from each sample, with every read carrying a distinct molecular identifier. Instead of being binned into consensus sequences, reads with shared molecular identifiers were discarded. CDR3 identification, clonotype clustering and error correction used MiTCR with a Q25 quality threshold and the strictest error-elimination algorithm. A nonparametric unseen species model using Euler transformation provided a lower-bound estimate of total TCR beta diversity. TCRdb redid the processing of the public reads, applying fastp at Q25 and MiXCR, and retained in-frame beta chains. Rows merge per CDR3 protein into single entries with the most common DNA and genes. V and J calls and clone size were set by TCRdb, not the authors. This sample gives about 320,000 distinct CDR3 sequences in total; around 27% of them show up just once. Clones ranked in the top ten supply approximately 29% of the sample.

The sequence came from a woman aged 65 to 85 in good health. Sequenced material: blood. Recombination joined TRBV10-3 with TRBJ2-7, and 12 junctional nucleotides match TRBD2. The nucleotides read TGTACCATCAGACTAGCGGGAGACACCGAGCAGTACTTC. Its translation reads: CTIRLAGDTEQYF.